The subject of this entry is one T cell receptor beta chain. Its antigen is unknown. No per-base quality is available; no much larger clone lies one base away. CDR3 length: 12 amino acids, cysteine to phenylalanine. CDR3 DNA only is kept here, 36 bases in frame from base 1. V loses 5 bases, J loses 5 bases, and the germline ends lie 10 bases apart. CDR1 and CDR2, looked up from the germline V gene, are WSHSY and SAAADI. Libraries came from PCR. The run used an Illumina HiSeq 2500. TCR library preparation used molecular barcoding, with unique molecular identifiers applied to normalize quantification of the TCRbeta repertoire. TCRdb reprocessing: public reads trimmed at Q25 with fastp, clones called with MiXCR, in-frame beta chains kept. Rows with one shared CDR3 protein collapse into an entry with the most common genes and DNA. The sample records hundreds of thousands of distinct CDR3 sequences, 18% of which are singletons. Jointly, the top ten make up 3% to 3.5% of the sample.

This entry comes from a study of T-cell reconstitution after alpha-beta-depleted transplantation in children (dated by TCRdb to between 2015 and 2016). Background on the whole study: Using TCR repertoire profiling, the study followed T-cell immune reconstitution in a quantitative way in children after TCRalphabeta/CD19-depleted allogeneic hematopoietic cell transplantation.

The sequences come from PBMCs from the stem cell graft donor, collected from the stem cell graft. The V and J segments used are TRBV10-2 and TRBJ2-7; no confident D gene assignment can be made. The TCR originated in a human donor who donated a stem cell graft to a child with acute lymphoblastic leukemia. The CDR3 region has the sequence CASSNQRNEQYF. The bases read TGCGCCAGCAGTAACCAAAGGAACGAGCAGTACTTC.